The 27 T cell receptor beta chains reported below all come from one sample, sequenced in a study of control samples from healthy donors and cancer patients. The method was immunoSEQ multiplex PCR; TCRdb's version includes in-frame clones alone and lacks a portion of them. The sample gives 90,000 to 95,000 clones, just under 85% of which show up once; around a fifth is in the top ten. Sequences were obtained from blood. These receptors all come from a man under 40 in good health.

V gene TRBV6-5 combines with J gene TRBJ2-5, with D perhaps TRBD1 (5 bases). V was cut by 8 bases and J by 5 bases, with 18 bases left in between. There are 14 residues in the CDR3. Germline CDR1 MNHEY, CDR2 SVGAGI. CDR3 loop: CASGQTRGGETQYF. In DNA form, the CDR3 reads TGTGCCAGCGGTCAAACAAGGGGTGGGGAGACCCAGTACTTC.

The chain has TRBV7-9 and TRBJ1-1; D possibly corresponds to TRBD1 (5 bases). Germline lookup yields CDR1 SEHNR and CDR2 FQNEAQ (reference sequence). The CDR3 has 16 residues. The germline V and J ends were trimmed by 4 bases and 1 base, with 16 bases remaining between them. The CDR3 loop reads CASSSPGLTSNTEAFF. Here the CDR3 DNA reads TGTGCCAGCAGCTCCCCGGGGCTTACATCGAACACTGAAGCTTTCTTT.

In DNA, the CDR3 is TGTGCCAGCAGTGCGAGCGCCCGGGCGTTGAACACTGAAGCTTTCTTT. Residues: CASSASARALNTEAFF. This chain uses TRBV6-1 with TRBJ1-1; D gene unclear. CDR1 is MNHNS and CDR2 is SASEGT in the germline V gene. The CDR3 consists of 16 residues. Trimming left V 4 bases short and J 0 bases short, with 15 bases between.

This chain connects TRBV6-5 to TRBJ2-1; weak D call: TRBD2 (6 bases). Trimming removed 10 bases from V and 2 bases from J, with 18 bases in between. In germline, CDR1 is MNHEY, CDR2 SVGAGI. The CDR3 is made up of 15 amino acids. CDR3 nucleotide sequence: TGTGCCACCATATCCGTAGGAGGGACCTACAATGAGCAGTTCTTC. It translates to CATISVGGTYNEQFF.

The chain couples TRBV29-1 to TRBJ2-7; 7 bases match TRBD2. The germline V gene has CDR1 SQVTM and CDR2 ANQGSEA. Losses at the gene ends were 4 bases for V and 5 bases for J; bases not matched to a gene: 5. The CDR3 has 12 amino acids. CDR3 loop: CSVAGGVDEQYF. DNA of the CDR3: TGCAGCGTTGCGGGGGGAGTCGACGAGCAGTACTTC.

The rearrangement joins TRBV9 to TRBJ2-3; D may be TRBD1 or TRBD2 (5 bases each). The CDR3 has 13 amino acids. The germline V and J ends were trimmed by 2 bases and 2 bases, with 6 bases remaining between them. Germline CDR1 reads SGDLS; CDR2 reads YYNGEE. The CDR3 bases are TGTGCCAGCAGCGTCGGGACCACAGATACGCAGTATTTT. It codes for CASSVGTTDTQYF.

The rearrangement links TRBV18 to TRBJ2-1; possible D gene TRBD2, 6 bases. Trimming took off 0 bases at V and 6 bases at J, with 15 bases between the two ends. This CDR3 has 16 residues. Germline V gene lookup returns CDR1 KGHSH and CDR2 LQKENI. This CDR3 reads CASSPPVGGPGNEQFF. CDR3 nucleotides: TGTGCCAGCTCACCACCGGTGGGGGGTCCTGGCAATGAGCAGTTCTTC.

The rearrangement uses TRBV5-5 and TRBJ2-7; D gene uncertain. Trimming took off 0 bases at V and 3 bases at J, with 4 bases between the two ends. Per the germline V gene, CDR1 is SGHKS and CDR2 is YYEKEE (reference sequence). This CDR3 has 12 residues. The CDR3 DNA reads as TGTGCCAGCAGCTTGGGAGGCTACGAGCAGTACTTC. Residues: CASSLGGYEQYF.

The chain combines TRBV7-9 with TRBJ1-1, with 9 positions matching TRBD1. J was trimmed by 5 bases and V by 5 bases; bases with no gene match: 3. The CDR3 loop spans 13 amino acids. Germline CDR1 SEHNR, CDR2 FQNEAQ (reference sequence). The CDR3 loop reads CASSVDRGTEAFF. In DNA form, the CDR3 reads TGTGCCAGCAGCGTGGACAGGGGAACTGAAGCTTTCTTT. Looking up the rest from reference TRBV7-9 and TRBJ1-1 gives the full variable domain: DTGVSQNPRHKITKRGQNVTFRCDPISEHNRLYWYRQTLGQGPEFLTYFQNEAQLEKSRLLSDRFSAERPKGSFSTLEIQRTEQGDSAMYLCASSVDRGTEAFFGQGTRLTVV.

The chain is built from TRBV9 and TRBJ1-2; no reliable D call. Germline V CDR1 and CDR2: SGDLS, YYNGEE. V dropped 3 bases and J dropped 1 base, with 7 bases sitting between them. CDR3 length: 13 residues. The CDR3 nucleotides are TGTGCCAGCAGCGGAACAGTTAACTATGGCTACACCTTC. It specifies CASSGTVNYGYTF.

The chain has TRBV7-2 and TRBJ2-3; perhaps TRBD2 as D (7 bases). Trimming cost V 6 bases and J 13 bases, with 20 bases left between them. In germline, CDR1 is SGHTA, CDR2 FQGNSA. This CDR3 has 13 residues. The CDR3 is CASRDAGARMKYF. For the CDR3, the DNA is TGTGCCAGCAGGGACGCGGGGGCGCGGATGAAGTATTTT.

This clone was picked up one time. The chain employs TRBV28 and TRBJ1-4; no firm D call. The CDR3 totals 12 residues. Germline loops: CDR1 MDHEN, CDR2 SYDVKM. V shed 6 bases and J shed 8 bases, with 10 bases lying between them. CDR3: CASSFLGEKLFF. DNA of the CDR3: TGTGCCAGCAGCTTCCTCGGGGAAAAACTGTTTTTT.

V gene TRBV5-1 combines with J gene TRBJ2-3; 11 bases are a match to TRBD2. CDR3 length: 16 residues. Germline lookup yields CDR1 SGHRS and CDR2 YFSETQ. V lost 3 bases to trimming and J lost 4 bases; unmatched junction nucleotides: 7. CDR3 residues: CASSSGSGGASDTQYF. The CDR3 DNA reads TGCGCCAGCAGCTCTGGTAGCGGGGGGGCATCAGATACGCAGTATTTT.

The J gene is TRBJ1-2, the V gene TRBV7-3; D is unclear. Per germline, CDR1 SGHTA and CDR2 FQGTGA. The CDR3 is 15 amino acids. V lost 1 base and J lost 3, with 12 bases in between. CDR3 region: CASSLSPSQDYGYTF. The CDR3 coding sequence is TGTGCCAGCAGCTTAAGCCCGTCCCAAGACTATGGCTACACCTTC.

The J gene is TRBJ2-7, the V gene TRBV9; 15 positions agree with TRBD2. Per germline, CDR1 SGDLS and CDR2 YYNGEE. Trimming at V came to 0 bases and at J to 4 bases, leaving 17 bases not matched to a gene. CDR3 size: 21 residues. The CDR3 sequence: CASSVAPSPGLAGGKQYEQYF. Written as DNA, the CDR3 is TGTGCCAGCAGCGTAGCTCCCAGCCCGGGACTAGCGGGGGGAAAGCAATACGAGCAGTACTTC.

The sample holds one count of this clone. The chain has TRBV7-9 and TRBJ1-1; D not resolved. V lost 4 bases and J 1 base, leaving 16 bases between the germline ends. Looked up from germline, CDR1 is SEHNR and CDR2 is FQNEAQ (reference sequence). The CDR3 length is 16 residues. Here the CDR3 DNA reads TGTGCCAGCAGCTCCCTCTTGAGAGGGAAGAACACTGAAGCTTTCTTT. Protein: CASSSLLRGKNTEAFF.

The J gene is TRBJ2-3, the V gene TRBV19; 10 nucleotides agree with TRBD2. There are 15 residues in the CDR3. The germline CDR1 and CDR2 sequences are LNHDA and SQIVND (reference sequence). Losses at the gene ends were 5 bases for V and 5 bases for J; bases not matched to a gene: 7. CDR3 residues: CASSRISGGVDTQYF. The DNA of the CDR3 is TGTGCCAGTAGTCGCATCAGCGGGGGGGTAGATACGCAGTATTTT.

CDR3 nucleotide sequence: TGTGCCAGCAGTGAAGAGTCAAAGGGATGGATTAGCAATCAGCCCCAGCATTTT. This codes for CASSEESKGWISNQPQHF. This chain links TRBV6-1 with TRBJ1-5; D gene ambiguous. V was pared by 1 base and J by 0 bases, with 16 bases between. CDR3 length: 18 amino acids. In germline, CDR1 is MNHNS, CDR2 SASEGT.

The chain uses TRBV15 and TRBJ1-6; D not resolved. The V gene lost 0 bases and the J gene lost 7 bases, with 7 bases spanning the gap. The CDR3 has 14 residues. Germline CDR1 is LNHNV and CDR2 is YYDKDF (reference sequence). The DNA for the CDR3 is TGTGCCACCAGCAGAGATCCTTCAAATTCACCCCTCCACTTT. It translates to CATSRDPSNSPLHF.

This chain links TRBV6-4 with TRBJ2-1, with TRBD1 matching over 8 bases. Losses at the gene ends were 2 bases for V and 5 bases for J; bases not matched to a gene: 5. The CDR3 length is 15 residues. Germline values: CDR1 MRHNA, CDR2 SNTAGT. The CDR3 coding sequence is TGTGCCAGCAGTGACGAAGGACAGGGCGACAATGAGCAGTTCTTC. It yields the protein CASSDEGQGDNEQFF.

V usage is TRBV5-5 and J usage is TRBJ1-5, with unresolved D. Germline-derived CDR1 and CDR2 are SGHKS and YYEKEE (reference sequence). With 0 bases removed from V and 1 base from J, the gap between germline ends came to 8 bases. The CDR3 contains 15 residues. CDR3 sequence reads: CASSLGPPSNQPQHF. In DNA form, the CDR3 reads TGTGCCAGCAGCTTGGGACCTCCAAGCAATCAGCCCCAGCATTTT.

This clone was counted once. The chain employs TRBV4-1 and TRBJ1-2, with a tentative D call TRBD1 (6 bases). CDR3 length equals 16 residues. Trimming took off 0 bases at V and 6 bases at J, with 17 bases between the two ends. Germline CDR1 is MGHRA and CDR2 is YSYEKL. The CDR3 bases are TGCGCCAGCAGCCAAGAAATCGGAAACAGGGAAAATGGCTACACCTTC. Translation: CASSQEIGNRENGYTF.

The J gene is TRBJ1-1, the V gene TRBV11-2; D not certain. The V end lost 5 bases, the J end lost 1 base, and 11 bases lay between the germline ends. Germline values: CDR1 SGHAT, CDR2 FQNNGV. CDR3 size: 14 residues. The CDR3 nucleotides read TGTGCCAGCAGCCCTTGGGGAGGGAACACTGAAGCTTTCTTT. It specifies CASSPWGGNTEAFF.

The chain carries TRBV19 and TRBJ1-5, with D uncertain. Between the trimmed V and J ends, which lost 6 bases and 1 base, there was a span of 10 bases. The CDR3 extends over 14 amino acids. CDR1 and CDR2 from the germline V gene are LNHDA and SQIVND (reference sequence). As DNA, the CDR3 is TGTGCCAGTAGGTCAGGAGTAAGCAATCAGCCCCAGCATTTT. The encoded protein is CASRSGVSNQPQHF. The full variable domain, its missing parts supplied by reference TRBV19 and TRBJ1-5, is DGGITQSPKYLFRKEGQNVTLSCEQNLNHDAMYWYRQDPGQGLRLIYYSQIVNDFQKGDIAEGYSVSREKKESFPLTVTSAQKNPTAFYLCASRSGVSNQPQHFGDGTRLSIL.

This clone was counted only a few times. The CDR3 spells CASSESQGAFGYTF. Written as DNA, the CDR3 is TGTGCCAGCAGTGAGTCACAGGGTGCGTTTGGCTACACCTTC. The J gene is TRBJ1-2, the V gene TRBV25-1; D might be TRBD1 (6 bases). Trimming left V 3 bases short and J 7 bases short, with 15 bases between. The germline V gene has CDR1 MGHDK and CDR2 SYGVNS. CDR3 length: 14 residues.

J is TRBJ2-3 and V is TRBV19; the match to TRBD1 covers 9 bases. The V segment lost 6 bases and the J segment 0 bases; nucleotides outside the gene matches: 4. The CDR3 extends over 15 amino acids. Germline assignment: CDR1 LNHDA and CDR2 SQIVND (reference sequence). The CDR3 nucleotides read TGTGCCAGTAGCCGGGACAGGGTGAGCACAGATACGCAGTATTTT. Translated, it gives CASSRDRVSTDTQYF.

This chain uses TRBV27 with TRBJ1-1, with 9 bases that match TRBD1. The CDR3 length is 14 residues. CDR1 and CDR2 (germline): MNHEY, SMNVEV (reference sequence). The ends lost 5 bases at V and 5 bases at J; junction bases unmatched: 6. The CDR3 region is CASSLGTGWTEAFF. DNA of the CDR3: TGTGCCAGCAGTCTCGGGACAGGGTGGACTGAAGCTTTCTTT.